The clone carrying this TCR beta chain has ten or more counts. TCRbeta library preparation incorporated unique molecular identifiers. Via MiXCR, TCRdb re-called the PCR reads, giving one row per CDR3 protein. The sample lists around 380,000 distinct CDR3 sequences, 9.5% to 13% occurring once. The source of the sample is a study of T-cell reconstitution after alpha-beta-depleted transplantation in children. This CDR3 is built from 14 residues. V was pared by 5 bases and J by 3 bases, with 10 bases between. From germline, CDR1 is MGHDK and CDR2 SYGVNS. The origin of this receptor is a human donor who donated a stem cell graft to a child with acute myeloid leukemia. This specimen consisted of PBMCs from the stem cell graft donor, obtained from the stem cell graft. This chain links TRBV25-1 with TRBJ1-4; D is uncertain. The chain's CDR3 is CASSSPVANEKLFF. For the CDR3, the DNA is TGTGCCAGCAGTAGTCCGGTAGCTAATGAAAAACTGTTTTTT.